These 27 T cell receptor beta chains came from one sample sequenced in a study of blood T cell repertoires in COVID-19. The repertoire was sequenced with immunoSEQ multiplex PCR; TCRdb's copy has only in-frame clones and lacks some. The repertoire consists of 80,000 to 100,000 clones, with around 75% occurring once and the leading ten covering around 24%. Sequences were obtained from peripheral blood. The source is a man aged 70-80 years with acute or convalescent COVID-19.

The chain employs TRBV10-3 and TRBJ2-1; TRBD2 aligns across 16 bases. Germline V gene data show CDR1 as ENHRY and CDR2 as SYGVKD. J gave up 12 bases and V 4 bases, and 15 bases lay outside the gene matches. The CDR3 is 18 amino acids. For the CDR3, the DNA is TGTGCCATCAGTGCCACTTCGCCGGGACTAGCGGGAGGGCCAGGGCAGTTCTTC. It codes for CAISATSPGLAGGPGQFF.

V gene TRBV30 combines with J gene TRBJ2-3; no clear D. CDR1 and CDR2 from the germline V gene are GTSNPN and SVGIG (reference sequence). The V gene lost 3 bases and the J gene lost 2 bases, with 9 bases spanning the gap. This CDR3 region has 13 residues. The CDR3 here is CAWRGVSTDTQYF. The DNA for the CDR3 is TGTGCCTGGAGAGGAGTCTCCACAGATACGCAGTATTTT.

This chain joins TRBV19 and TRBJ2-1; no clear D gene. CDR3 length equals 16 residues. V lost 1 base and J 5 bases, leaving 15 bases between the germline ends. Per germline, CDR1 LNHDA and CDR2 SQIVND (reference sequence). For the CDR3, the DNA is TGTGCCAGTAGTATAGTAACATCCTTATACCACAATGAGCAGTTCTTC. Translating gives CASSIVTSLYHNEQFF.

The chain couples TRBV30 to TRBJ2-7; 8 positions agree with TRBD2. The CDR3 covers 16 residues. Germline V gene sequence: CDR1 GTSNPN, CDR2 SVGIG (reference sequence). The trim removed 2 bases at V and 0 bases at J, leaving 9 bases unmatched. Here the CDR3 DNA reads TGTGCCTGGAGTTTTGTACGAACTAGCGGCTCCTACGAGCAGTACTTC. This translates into CAWSFVRTSGSYEQYF. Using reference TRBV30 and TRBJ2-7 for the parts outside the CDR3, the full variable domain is SQTIHQWPATLVQPVGSPLSLECTVEGTSNPNLYWYRQAAGRGLQLLFYSVGIGQISSEVPQNLSASRPQDRQFILSSKKLLLSDSGFYLCAWSFVRTSGSYEQYFGPGTRLTVT.

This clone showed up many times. This CDR3 reads CASSPTGGRSVNIQYF. The CDR3, as DNA: TGTGCCAGCAGCCCAACGGGGGGAAGATCGGTAAACATTCAGTACTTC. The chain uses TRBV7-3 and TRBJ2-4, with 7 bases aligning to TRBD2. The CDR3 is 16 residues long. V lost 5 bases and J lost 6; bases outside the gene matches: 13. The germline gives CDR1 SGHTA, CDR2 FQGTGA.

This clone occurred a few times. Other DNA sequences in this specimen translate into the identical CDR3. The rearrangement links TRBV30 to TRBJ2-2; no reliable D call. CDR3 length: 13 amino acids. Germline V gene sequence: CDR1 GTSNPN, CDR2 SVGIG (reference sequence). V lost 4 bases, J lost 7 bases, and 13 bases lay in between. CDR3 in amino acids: CAWNREVVGELFF. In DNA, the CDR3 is TGTGCCTGGAATCGCGAGGTGGTCGGGGAGCTGTTTTTT.

CDR3 DNA sequence: TGTGCCAGCAGCACGGGACAGGGGAGCCGGGAGCTGTTTTTT. The encoded protein is CASSTGQGSRELFF. The J gene is TRBJ2-2, the V gene TRBV9, with TRBD1 matching 10 bases. Germline V gene lookup returns CDR1 SGDLS and CDR2 YYNGEE. The CDR3 contains 14 residues. J lost 9 bases, V lost 4 bases, and 6 bases had no gene match.

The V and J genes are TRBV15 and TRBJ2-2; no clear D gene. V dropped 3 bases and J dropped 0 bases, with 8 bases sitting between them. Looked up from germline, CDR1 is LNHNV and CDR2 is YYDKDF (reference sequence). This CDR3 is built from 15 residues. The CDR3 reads CATSSRLANTGELFF. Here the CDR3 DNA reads TGTGCCACCAGCAGTCGTCTCGCGAACACCGGGGAGCTGTTTTTT.

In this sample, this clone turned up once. This chain's CDR3 is CASSLTGQINTEAFF. DNA for the CDR3: TGTGCCAGCAGTTTAACGGGACAGATTAACACTGAAGCTTTCTTT. The J gene is TRBJ1-1, the V gene TRBV28; TRBD1 matches 7 bases. V shed 2 bases and J 2 bases; nucleotides not matched to a gene: 5. This CDR3 region has 15 residues. Germline CDR1 and CDR2: MDHEN and SYDVKM.

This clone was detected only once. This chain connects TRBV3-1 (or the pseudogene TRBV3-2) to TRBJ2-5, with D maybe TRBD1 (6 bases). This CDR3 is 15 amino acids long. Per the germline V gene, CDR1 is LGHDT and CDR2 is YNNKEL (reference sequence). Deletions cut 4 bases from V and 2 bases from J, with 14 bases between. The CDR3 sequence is CASSPNPTGQETQYF. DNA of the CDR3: TGTGCCAGCAGCCCCAATCCGACAGGACAAGAGACCCAGTACTTC.

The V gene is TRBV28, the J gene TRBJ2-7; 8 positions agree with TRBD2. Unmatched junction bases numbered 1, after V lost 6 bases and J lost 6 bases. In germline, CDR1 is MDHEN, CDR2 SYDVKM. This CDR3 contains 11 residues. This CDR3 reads CASRAGGEQYF. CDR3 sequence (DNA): TGTGCCAGCAGGGCGGGAGGCGAGCAGTACTTC.

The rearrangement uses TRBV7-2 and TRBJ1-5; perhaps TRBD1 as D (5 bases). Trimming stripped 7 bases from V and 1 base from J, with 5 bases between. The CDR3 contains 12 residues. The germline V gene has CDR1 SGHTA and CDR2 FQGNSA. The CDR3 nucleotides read TGTGCCAGCAAGGGGAGCAATCAGCCCCAGCATTTT. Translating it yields CASKGSNQPQHF.

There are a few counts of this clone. The CDR3 region is CASSWAWETQYF. As DNA, the CDR3 is TGTGCCAGCAGTTGGGCATGGGAGACCCAGTACTTC. This chain connects TRBV6-2 or TRBV6-3 to TRBJ2-5, with D hard to call. CDR3 length: 12 residues. Germline assignment: CDR1 MNHEY and CDR2 SVGEGT. Trimming pared 4 bases from V and 5 bases from J, leaving 8 bases between.

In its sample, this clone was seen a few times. CDR3 nucleotide sequence: TGTGCCAGCAGCACTCCAGGGGGCGACTACGAGCAGTACTTC. Translation: CASSTPGGDYEQYF. The rearrangement uses TRBV7-9 and TRBJ2-7, with TRBD1 identical over 8 bases. Germline assignment: CDR1 SEHNR and CDR2 FQNEAQ (reference sequence). CDR3 length equals 14 residues. Losses at the gene ends were 5 bases for V and 3 bases for J; bases not matched to a gene: 6.

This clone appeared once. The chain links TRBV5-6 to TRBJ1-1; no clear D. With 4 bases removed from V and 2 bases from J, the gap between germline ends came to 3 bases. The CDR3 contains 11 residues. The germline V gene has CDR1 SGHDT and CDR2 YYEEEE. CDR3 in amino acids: CASSRNTEAFF. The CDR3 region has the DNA TGTGCCAGCAGCCGTAACACTGAAGCTTTCTTT.

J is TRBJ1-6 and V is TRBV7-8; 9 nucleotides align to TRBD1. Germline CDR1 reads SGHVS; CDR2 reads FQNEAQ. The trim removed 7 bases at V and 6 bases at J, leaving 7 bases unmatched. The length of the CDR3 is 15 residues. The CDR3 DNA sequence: TGTGCCAGCAACCAACAGGGGGCAATTAATTCACCCCTCCACTTT. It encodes CASNQQGAINSPLHF.

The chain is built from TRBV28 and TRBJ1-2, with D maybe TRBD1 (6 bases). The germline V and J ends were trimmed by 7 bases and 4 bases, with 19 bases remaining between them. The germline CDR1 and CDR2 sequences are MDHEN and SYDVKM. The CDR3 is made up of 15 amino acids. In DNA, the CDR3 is TGTGCCAGCATCGCAACGGACCGGGACACCTATGGCTACACCTTC. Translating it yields CASIATDRDTYGYTF.

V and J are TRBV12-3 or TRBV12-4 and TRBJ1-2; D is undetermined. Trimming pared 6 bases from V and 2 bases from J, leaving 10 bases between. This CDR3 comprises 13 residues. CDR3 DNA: TGTGCCAGCAGCCCTGGCAGGAACTATGGCTACACCTTC. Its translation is CASSPGRNYGYTF.

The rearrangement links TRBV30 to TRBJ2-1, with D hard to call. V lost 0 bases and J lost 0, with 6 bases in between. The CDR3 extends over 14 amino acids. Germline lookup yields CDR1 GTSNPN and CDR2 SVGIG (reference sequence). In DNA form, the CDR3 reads TGTGCCTGGAGTGTTAGCCTCTCCTACAATGAGCAGTTCTTC. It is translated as CAWSVSLSYNEQFF.

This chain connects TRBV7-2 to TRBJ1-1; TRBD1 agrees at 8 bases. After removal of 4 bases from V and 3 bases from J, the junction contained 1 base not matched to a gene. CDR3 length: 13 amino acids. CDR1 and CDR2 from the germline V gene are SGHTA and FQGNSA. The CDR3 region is CASSWTGYTEAFF. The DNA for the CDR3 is TGTGCCAGCAGCTGGACAGGGTACACTGAAGCTTTCTTT.

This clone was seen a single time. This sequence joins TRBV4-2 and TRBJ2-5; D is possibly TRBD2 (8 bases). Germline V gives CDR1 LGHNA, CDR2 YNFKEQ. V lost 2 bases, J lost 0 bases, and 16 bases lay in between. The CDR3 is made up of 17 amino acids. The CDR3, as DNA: TGTGCCAGCAGCCAAACAGGGGTAGCGGGATACCAAGAGACCCAGTACTTC. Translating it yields CASSQTGVAGYQETQYF.

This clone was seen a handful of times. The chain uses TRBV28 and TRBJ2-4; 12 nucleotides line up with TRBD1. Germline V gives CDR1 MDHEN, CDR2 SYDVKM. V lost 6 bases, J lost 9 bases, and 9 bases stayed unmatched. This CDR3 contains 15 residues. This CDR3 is CASSPSLGQGAIQYF. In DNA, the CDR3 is TGTGCCAGCAGCCCGTCCTTGGGACAGGGGGCCATTCAGTACTTC. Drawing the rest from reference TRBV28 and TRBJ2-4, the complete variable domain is DVKVTQSSRYLVKRTGEKVFLECVQDMDHENMFWYRQDPGLGLRLIYFSYDVKMKEKGDIPEGYSVSREKKERFSLILESASTNQTSMYLCASSPSLGQGAIQYFGAGTRLSVL.

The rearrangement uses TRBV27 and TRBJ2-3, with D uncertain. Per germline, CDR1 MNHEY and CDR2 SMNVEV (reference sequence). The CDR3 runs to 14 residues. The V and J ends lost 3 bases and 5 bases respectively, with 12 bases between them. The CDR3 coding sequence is TGTGCCAGCAGTTTGAGAGATACGGGAGATACGCAGTATTTT. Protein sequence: CASSLRDTGDTQYF.

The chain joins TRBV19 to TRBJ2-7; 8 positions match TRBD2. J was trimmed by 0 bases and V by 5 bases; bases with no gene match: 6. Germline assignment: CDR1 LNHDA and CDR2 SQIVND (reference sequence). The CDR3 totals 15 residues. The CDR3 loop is CASSSSSGSSYEQYF. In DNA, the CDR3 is TGTGCCAGTAGTTCTTCCAGCGGGAGCTCCTACGAGCAGTACTTC.

CDR3: CASTRGAFTGELFF. CDR3 bases: TGTGCCAGCACGCGGGGGGCTTTCACCGGGGAGCTGTTTTTT. The rearrangement uses TRBV6-5 and TRBJ2-2, with TRBD2 matching 8 bases. The CDR3 covers 14 residues. The trim removed 7 bases at V and 4 bases at J, leaving 5 bases unmatched. Germline V gene lookup returns CDR1 MNHEY and CDR2 SVGAGI.

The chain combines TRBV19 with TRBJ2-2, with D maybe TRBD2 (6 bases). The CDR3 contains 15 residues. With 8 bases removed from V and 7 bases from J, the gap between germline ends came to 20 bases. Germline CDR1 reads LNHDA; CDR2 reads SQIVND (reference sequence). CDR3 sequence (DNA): TGTGCCAGTTCCCCCCGGGCTAGCGAGGTCGGGGAGCTGTTTTTT. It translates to CASSPRASEVGELFF.

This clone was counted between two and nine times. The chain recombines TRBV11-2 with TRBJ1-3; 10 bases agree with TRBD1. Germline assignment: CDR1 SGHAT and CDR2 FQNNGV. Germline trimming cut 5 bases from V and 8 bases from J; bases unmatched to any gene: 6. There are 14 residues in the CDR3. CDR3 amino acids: CASSGDRGGHTIYF. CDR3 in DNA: TGTGCCAGCAGCGGGGACAGGGGAGGTCACACCATATATTTT.